This T cell receptor beta chain was retrieved from a study of T-cell reconstitution after alpha-beta-depleted transplantation in children. Researchers prepared the TCRbeta library using unique molecular identifiers, the study reports. Each CDR3 protein gets one entry after TCRdb re-called the PCR reads with MiXCR. The repertoire holds about 610,000 distinct CDR3 sequences, about 10% seen once, with roughly 4% in the top ten. V trimming: 6 bases; J trimming: 0 bases; junction bases outside the gene matches: 8. Germline V gene data show CDR1 as MNHNS and CDR2 as SASEGT. The CDR3 covers 15 residues. Here the sequenced sample was PBMCs from the stem cell graft donor, taken from the stem cell graft. The sequence derives from a human donor who donated a stem cell graft to a child with acute myeloid leukemia. This chain connects TRBV6-1 to TRBJ2-7, with TRBD1 matching over 7 bases. In DNA, the CDR3 is TGTGCCAGCAGAGAATCCGGGACAGCCTCCTACGAGCAGTACTTC. As protein: CASRESGTASYEQYF.